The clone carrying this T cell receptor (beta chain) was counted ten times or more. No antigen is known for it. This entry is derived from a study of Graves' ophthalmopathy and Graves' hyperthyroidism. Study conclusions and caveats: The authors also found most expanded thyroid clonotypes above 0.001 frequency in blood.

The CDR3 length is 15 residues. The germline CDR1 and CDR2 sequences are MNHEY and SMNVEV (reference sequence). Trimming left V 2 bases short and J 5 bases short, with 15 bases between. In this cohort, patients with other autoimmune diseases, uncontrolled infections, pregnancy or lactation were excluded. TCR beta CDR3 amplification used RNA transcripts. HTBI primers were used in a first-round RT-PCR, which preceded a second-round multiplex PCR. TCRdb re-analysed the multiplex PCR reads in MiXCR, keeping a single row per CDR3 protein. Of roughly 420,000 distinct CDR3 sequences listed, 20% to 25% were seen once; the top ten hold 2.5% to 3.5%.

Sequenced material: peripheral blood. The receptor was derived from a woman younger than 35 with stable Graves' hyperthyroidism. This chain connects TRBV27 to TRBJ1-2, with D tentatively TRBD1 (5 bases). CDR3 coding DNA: TGTGCCAGCAGTTTAAGGCCCAGGGCCAGGTATGGCTACACCTTC. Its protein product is CASSLRPRARYGYTF.